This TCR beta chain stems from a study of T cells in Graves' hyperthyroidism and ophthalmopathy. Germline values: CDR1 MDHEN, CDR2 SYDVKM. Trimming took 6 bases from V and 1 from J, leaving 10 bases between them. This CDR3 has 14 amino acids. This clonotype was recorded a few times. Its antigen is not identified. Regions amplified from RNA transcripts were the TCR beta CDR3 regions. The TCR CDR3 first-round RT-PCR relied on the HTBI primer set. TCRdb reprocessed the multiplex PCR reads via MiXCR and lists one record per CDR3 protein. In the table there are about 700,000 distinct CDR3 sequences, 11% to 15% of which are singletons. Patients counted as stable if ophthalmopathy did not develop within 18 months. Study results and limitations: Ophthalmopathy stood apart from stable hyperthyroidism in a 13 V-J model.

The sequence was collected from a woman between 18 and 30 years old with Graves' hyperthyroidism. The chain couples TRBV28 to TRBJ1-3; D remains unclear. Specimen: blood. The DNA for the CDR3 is TGTGCCAGCAGCCCGCCTGGGTCTGGAAACACCATATATTTT. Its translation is CASSPPGSGNTIYF.